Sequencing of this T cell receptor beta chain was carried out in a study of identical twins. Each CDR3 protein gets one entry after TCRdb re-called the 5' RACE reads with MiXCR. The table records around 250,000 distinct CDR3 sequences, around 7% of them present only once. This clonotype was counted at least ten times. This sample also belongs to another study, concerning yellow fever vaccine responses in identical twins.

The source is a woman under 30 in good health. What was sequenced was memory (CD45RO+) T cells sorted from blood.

For the CDR3, the DNA is TGTGCCAGCAGCCCCCAGGGAGCCGAAAACTCCTACGAGCAGTACGTC. Residues: CASSPQGAENSYEQYV. The chain combines TRBV11-2 with TRBJ2-7; the D gene could be TRBD1 or TRBD2 (5 bases each). V was pared by 5 bases and J by 0 bases, with 17 bases between. The CDR3 is 16 amino acids. Per the germline V gene, CDR1 is SGHAT and CDR2 is FQNNGV.